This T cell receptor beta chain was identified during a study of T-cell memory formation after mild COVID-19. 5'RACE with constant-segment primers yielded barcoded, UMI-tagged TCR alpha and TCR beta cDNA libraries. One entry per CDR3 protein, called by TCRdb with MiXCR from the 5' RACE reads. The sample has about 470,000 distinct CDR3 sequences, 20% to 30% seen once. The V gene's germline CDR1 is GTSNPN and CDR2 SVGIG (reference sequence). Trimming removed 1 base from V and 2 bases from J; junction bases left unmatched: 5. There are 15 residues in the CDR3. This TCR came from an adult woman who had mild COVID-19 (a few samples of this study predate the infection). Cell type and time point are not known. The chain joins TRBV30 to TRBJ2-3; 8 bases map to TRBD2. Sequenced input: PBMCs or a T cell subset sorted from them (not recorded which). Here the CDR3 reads CAWSGLAGLTDTQYF. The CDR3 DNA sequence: TGTGCCTGGAGTGGCCTAGCGGGCCTCACAGATACGCAGTATTTT.